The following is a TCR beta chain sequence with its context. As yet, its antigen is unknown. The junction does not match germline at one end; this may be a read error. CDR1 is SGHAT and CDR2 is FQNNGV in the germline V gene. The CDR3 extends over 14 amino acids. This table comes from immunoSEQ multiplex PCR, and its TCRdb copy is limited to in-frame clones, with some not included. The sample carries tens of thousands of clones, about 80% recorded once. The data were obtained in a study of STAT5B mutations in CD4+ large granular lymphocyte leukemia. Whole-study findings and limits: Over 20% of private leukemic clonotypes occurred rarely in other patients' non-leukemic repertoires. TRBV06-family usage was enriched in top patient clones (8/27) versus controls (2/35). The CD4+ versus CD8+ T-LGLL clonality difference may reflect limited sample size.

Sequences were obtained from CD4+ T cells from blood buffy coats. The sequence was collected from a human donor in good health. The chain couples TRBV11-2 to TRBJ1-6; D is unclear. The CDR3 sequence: CASSLEDWNSPLHF. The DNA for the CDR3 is TGTGCCAGCAGTTTAGAGGATTGGAATTCACCCCTCCACTTT.